The 10 T cell receptor beta chains in this list originate from one sample, sequenced in a study of T-cell reconstitution after alpha-beta-depleted transplantation in children. A library of TCRbeta sequences, prepared with unique molecular identifiers, was generated. TCRdb ran MiXCR on the PCR reads and lists one entry per CDR3 protein. The sample shows some 240,000 distinct CDR3 sequences, more than 10% of them seen only once. Sequences were derived from PBMCs from the stem cell graft donor, sampled from the stem cell graft. The origin of the receptors is a human donor who donated a stem cell graft to a child with acute lymphoblastic leukemia.

This clonotype was counted ten times or more. This rearrangement joins TRBV10-3 to TRBJ2-1, with TRBD2 identical over 9 bases. The CDR3 totals 15 residues. Germline V lookup: CDR1 ENHRY, CDR2 SYGVKD. The V gene end was trimmed by 10 bases and the J gene end by 4 bases; junction bases not matched to a gene: 11. Here the CDR3 reads CATQIGTSLYNEQFF. Written as DNA, the CDR3 is TGTGCCACCCAAATAGGGACTAGCCTATACAATGAGCAGTTCTTC.

This clonotype was counted between two and nine times. This chain joins TRBV30 and TRBJ1-5, with D perhaps TRBD1 (5 bases). CDR3 length equals 12 residues. Trimming removed 3 bases from V and 4 bases from J, with 7 bases in between. CDR1 is GTSNPN, CDR2 SVGIG, per germline (reference sequence). Here the CDR3 DNA reads TGTGCCTGGAGGACAGATAATCAGCCCCAGCATTTT. Residues: CAWRTDNQPQHF. Full variable domain (missing parts from reference TRBV30 and TRBJ1-5): SQTIHQWPATLVQPVGSPLSLECTVEGTSNPNLYWYRQAAGRGLQLLFYSVGIGQISSEVPQNLSASRPQDRQFILSSKKLLLSDSGFYLCAWRTDNQPQHFGDGTRLSIL.

The table lists this clonotype with a few counts. Here the CDR3 reads CASLPTDSYEQYF. Written as DNA, the CDR3 is TGTGCCAGCCTTCCGACAGATTCCTACGAGCAGTACTTC. This chain joins TRBV6-6 and TRBJ2-7, with D perhaps matching TRBD1 (5 bases). This CDR3 is built from 13 residues. Trimming took 8 bases from V and 1 from J, leaving 12 bases between them. The germline V gene encodes CDR1 MNHNY and CDR2 SVGAGI (reference sequence).

Ten or more counts support this clonotype. This chain connects TRBV5-6 to TRBJ2-1; TRBD1 matches 11 bases. V shed 3 bases and J 4 bases; nucleotides not matched to a gene: 9. The germline CDR1 and CDR2 sequences are SGHDT and YYEEEE. This CDR3 has 17 amino acids. This chain's CDR3 is CASSSWTGGYTYNEQFF. As DNA, the CDR3 is TGTGCCAGCAGCTCCTGGACAGGGGGCTACACGTACAATGAGCAGTTCTTC.

A note on this clonotype: Its ends do not fully match the called genes, so a read error is possible. The V gene is TRBV7-2, the J gene TRBJ1-2; D ambiguous. The CDR3 is 14 amino acids. CDR1 SGHTA and CDR2 FQGNSA come from the germline V gene. The CDR3 spells CASSLQGDLISDHF. CDR3 DNA sequence: TGTGCCAGCAGCCTCCAAGGAGACCTTATATCCGATCACTTC.

The sample holds many counts of this clonotype. V usage is TRBV28 and J usage is TRBJ1-5; D uncertain. Looked up from germline, CDR1 is MDHEN and CDR2 is SYDVKM. This CDR3 spans 11 amino acids. The ends were cut back, 3 bases at V and 13 bases at J, with 10 bases in the middle. As DNA, the CDR3 is TGTGCCAGCAGTTTCAGACGAGGGCAGCATTTT. Translated, it gives CASSFRRGQHF.

This clonotype was picked up many times. This chain connects TRBV20-1 to TRBJ2-7, with 9 bases lining up with TRBD1. Germline trimming cut 3 bases from V and 6 bases from J; bases unmatched to any gene: 12. Germline V CDR1 and CDR2: DFQATT, SNEGSKA (reference sequence). The CDR3 length is 15 residues. CDR3 nucleotides: TGCAGTGCTAGTGCTACCGGGACAGGGCTCTCCGAGCAGTACTTC. Its protein is CSASATGTGLSEQYF.

V is TRBV5-6 and J is TRBJ1-2; D remains ambiguous. The CDR3 sequence is 14 residues long. V lost 6 bases and J lost 0, with 12 bases in between. Germline-derived CDR1 and CDR2 are SGHDT and YYEEEE. The CDR3 bases are TGTGCCAGCACCTATGACCTACCTAACTATGGCTACACCTTC. Protein product: CASTYDLPNYGYTF.

This clonotype was counted a few times. The J gene is TRBJ1-5, the V gene TRBV20-1; 7 bases are a match to TRBD1. The V segment lost 5 bases and the J segment 6 bases; nucleotides outside the gene matches: 10. Germline loops: CDR1 DFQATT, CDR2 SNEGSKA (reference sequence). CDR3 size: 14 residues. This chain's CDR3 is CSAQTGDGGQPQHF. The CDR3 coding sequence is TGCAGTGCTCAAACAGGGGATGGAGGTCAGCCCCAGCATTTT.

CDR3 sequence: CASSFMDTQYF. For the CDR3, the DNA is TGTGCCAGCAGCTTCATGGATACGCAGTATTTT. The rearrangement uses TRBV5-4 and TRBJ2-3, with unresolved D. The germline V gene has CDR1 SGHNT and CDR2 YYREEE (reference sequence). The V end lost 2 bases, the J end lost 6 bases, and 4 bases lay between the germline ends. The CDR3 sequence is 11 residues long.